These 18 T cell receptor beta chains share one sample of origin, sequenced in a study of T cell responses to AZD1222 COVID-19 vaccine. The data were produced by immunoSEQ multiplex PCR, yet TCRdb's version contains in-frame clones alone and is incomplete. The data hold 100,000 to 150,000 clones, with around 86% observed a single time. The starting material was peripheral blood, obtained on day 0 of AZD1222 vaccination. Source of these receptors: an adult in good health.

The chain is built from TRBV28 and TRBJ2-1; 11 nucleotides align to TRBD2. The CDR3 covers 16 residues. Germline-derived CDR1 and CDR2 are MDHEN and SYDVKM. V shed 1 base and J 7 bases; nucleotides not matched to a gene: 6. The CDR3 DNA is TGTGCCAGCAGTTTATATAGCGGGGGGGCCCGGAATGAGCAGTTCTTC. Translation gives CASSLYSGGARNEQFF.

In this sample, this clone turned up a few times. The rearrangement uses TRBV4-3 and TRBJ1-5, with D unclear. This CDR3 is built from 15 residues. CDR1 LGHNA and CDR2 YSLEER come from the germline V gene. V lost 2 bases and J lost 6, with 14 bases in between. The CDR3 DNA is TGCGCCAGCAGCCAACAGGTCCAAGGCATTCAGCCCCAGCATTTT. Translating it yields CASSQQVQGIQPQHF.

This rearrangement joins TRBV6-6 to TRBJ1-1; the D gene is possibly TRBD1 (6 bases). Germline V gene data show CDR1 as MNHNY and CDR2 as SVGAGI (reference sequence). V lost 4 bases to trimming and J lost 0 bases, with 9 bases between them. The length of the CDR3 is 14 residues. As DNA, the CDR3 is TGTGCCAGCAGTTGGGACACCTTGAACACTGAAGCTTTCTTT. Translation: CASSWDTLNTEAFF.

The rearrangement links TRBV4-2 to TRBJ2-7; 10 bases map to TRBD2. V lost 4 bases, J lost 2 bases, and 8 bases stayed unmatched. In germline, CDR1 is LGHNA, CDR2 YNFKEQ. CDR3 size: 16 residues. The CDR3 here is CASSRISGGQTYEQYF. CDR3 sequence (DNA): TGTGCCAGCAGCCGCATTAGCGGGGGGCAAACCTACGAGCAGTACTTC.

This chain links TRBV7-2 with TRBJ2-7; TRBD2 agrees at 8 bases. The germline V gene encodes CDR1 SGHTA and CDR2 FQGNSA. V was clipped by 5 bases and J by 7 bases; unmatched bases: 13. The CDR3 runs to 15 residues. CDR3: CASSPGTSSTGEQYF. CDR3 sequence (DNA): TGTGCCAGCAGCCCCGGGACTAGTTCGACGGGGGAGCAGTACTTC.

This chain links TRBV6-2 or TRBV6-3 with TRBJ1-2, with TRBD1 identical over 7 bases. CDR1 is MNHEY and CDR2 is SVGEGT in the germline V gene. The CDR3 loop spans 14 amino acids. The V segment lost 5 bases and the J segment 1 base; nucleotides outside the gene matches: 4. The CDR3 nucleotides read TGTGCCAGCAGTCGGGACAGACTTAACTATGGCTACACCTTC. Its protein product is CASSRDRLNYGYTF.

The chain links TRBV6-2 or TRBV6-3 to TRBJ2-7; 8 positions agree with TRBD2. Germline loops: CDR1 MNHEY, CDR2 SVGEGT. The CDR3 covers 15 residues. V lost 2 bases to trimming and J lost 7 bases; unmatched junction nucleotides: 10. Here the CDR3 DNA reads TGTGCCAGCAGTTACCCTACTAGCGGTCCGGAGGAGCAGTACTTC. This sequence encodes CASSYPTSGPEEQYF.

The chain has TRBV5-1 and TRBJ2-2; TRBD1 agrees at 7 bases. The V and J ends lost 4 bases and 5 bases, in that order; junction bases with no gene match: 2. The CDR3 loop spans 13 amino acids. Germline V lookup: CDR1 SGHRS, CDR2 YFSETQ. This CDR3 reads CASSVTGTGELFF. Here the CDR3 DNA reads TGCGCCAGCAGCGTGACAGGGACCGGGGAGCTGTTTTTT.

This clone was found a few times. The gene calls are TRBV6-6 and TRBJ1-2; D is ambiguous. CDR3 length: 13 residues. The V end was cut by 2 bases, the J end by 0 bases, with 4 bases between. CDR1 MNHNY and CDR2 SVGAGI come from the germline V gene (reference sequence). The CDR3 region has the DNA TGTGCCAGCAGTTACGGCGCTAACTATGGCTACACCTTC. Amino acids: CASSYGANYGYTF.

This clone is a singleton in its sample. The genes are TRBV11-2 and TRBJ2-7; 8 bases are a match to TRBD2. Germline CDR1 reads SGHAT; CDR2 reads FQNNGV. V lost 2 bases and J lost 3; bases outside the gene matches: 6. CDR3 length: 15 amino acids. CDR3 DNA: TGTGCCAGCAGCTTATCGGGAGGGGCGGGCTACGAGCAGTACTTC. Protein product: CASSLSGGAGYEQYF.

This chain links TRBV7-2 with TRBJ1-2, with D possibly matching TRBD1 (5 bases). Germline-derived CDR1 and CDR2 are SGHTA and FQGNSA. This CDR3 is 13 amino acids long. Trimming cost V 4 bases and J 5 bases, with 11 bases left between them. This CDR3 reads CASSSRDRYGYTF. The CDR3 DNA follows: TGTGCCAGCAGCTCCAGGGATAGATATGGCTACACCTTC. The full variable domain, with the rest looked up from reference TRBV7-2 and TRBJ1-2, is GAGVSQSPSNKVTEKGKDVELRCDPISGHTALYWYRQSLGQGLEFLIYFQGNSAPDKSGLPSDRFSAERTGGSVSTLTIQRTQQEDSAVYLCASSSRDRYGYTFGSGTRLTVV.

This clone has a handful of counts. CDR3 coding DNA: TGTGCCAGCAGTTACTCCCCCCTGACAGAGATAAACACTGAAGCTTTCTTT. This encodes CASSYSPLTEINTEAFF. The V and J genes are TRBV6-2 or TRBV6-3 and TRBJ1-1, with D perhaps TRBD1 (5 bases). CDR1 and CDR2 from the germline V gene are MNHEY and SVGEGT. Trimming stripped 0 bases from V and 2 bases from J, with 16 bases between. The CDR3 has 17 residues.

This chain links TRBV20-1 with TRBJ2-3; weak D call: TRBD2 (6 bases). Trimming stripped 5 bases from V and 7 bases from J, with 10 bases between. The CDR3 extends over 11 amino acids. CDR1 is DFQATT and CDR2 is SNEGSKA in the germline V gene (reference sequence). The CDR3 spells CSASRGYTQYF. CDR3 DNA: TGCAGTGCTTCCCGGGGGTATACGCAGTATTTT.

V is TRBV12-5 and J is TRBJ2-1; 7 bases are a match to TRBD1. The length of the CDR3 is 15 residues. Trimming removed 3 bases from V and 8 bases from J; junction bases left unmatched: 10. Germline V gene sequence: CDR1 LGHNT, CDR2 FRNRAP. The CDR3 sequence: CASGLGDRAGDEQFF. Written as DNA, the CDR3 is TGTGCTAGTGGTTTAGGAGACAGGGCCGGAGATGAGCAGTTCTTC.

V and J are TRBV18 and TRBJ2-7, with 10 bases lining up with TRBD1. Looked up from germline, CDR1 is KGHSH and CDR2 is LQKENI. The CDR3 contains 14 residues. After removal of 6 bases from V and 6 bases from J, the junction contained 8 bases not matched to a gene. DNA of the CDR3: TGTGCCAGCTCCCCCGGGACAGGGGTGCCCGAGCAGTACTTC. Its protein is CASSPGTGVPEQYF.

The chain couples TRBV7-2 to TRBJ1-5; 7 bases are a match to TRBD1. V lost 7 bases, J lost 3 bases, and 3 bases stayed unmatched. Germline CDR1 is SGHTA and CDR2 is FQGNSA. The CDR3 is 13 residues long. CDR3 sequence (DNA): TGTGCCAGCACCGGGACAGCCAATCAGCCCCAGCATTTT. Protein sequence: CASTGTANQPQHF.

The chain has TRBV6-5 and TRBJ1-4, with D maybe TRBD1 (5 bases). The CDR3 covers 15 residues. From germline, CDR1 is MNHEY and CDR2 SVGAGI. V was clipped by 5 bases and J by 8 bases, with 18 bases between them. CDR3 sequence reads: CASSNRWGEGEKLFF. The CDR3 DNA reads TGTGCCAGCAGTAACCGATGGGGGGAAGGGGAAAAACTGTTTTTT.

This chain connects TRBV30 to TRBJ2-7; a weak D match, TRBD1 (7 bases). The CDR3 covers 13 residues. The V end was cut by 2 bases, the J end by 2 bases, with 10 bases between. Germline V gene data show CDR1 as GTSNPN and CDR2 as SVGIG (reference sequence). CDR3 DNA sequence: TGTGCCTGGAGTTGGAGGGGGCCCTACGAGCAGTACTTC. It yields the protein CAWSWRGPYEQYF.